This T cell receptor (beta chain) stems from a study of cytomegalovirus exposure and HLA in healthy donors. Study-level points and caveats: The authors reported that TCR beta sequences could predict HLA-A and HLA-B alleles. These predictions were accurate for most subjects in the first cohort.

PCR involved 60 Vbeta and 13 Jbeta primers. In the authors' methods: Approximately 79 million unique TCR beta chains, roughly 11 million of them shared, were counted by a later analysis. TCRdb keeps only in-frame clones here, not all; method: immunoSEQ multiplex PCR. D and trimming come from the DNA, and the V and J calls and clone size come from that table. The profile shows some 120,000 clones, around four fifths of them singletons. V was trimmed by 5 bases and J by 0 bases, leaving 11 bases between them. The CDR3 runs to 14 residues. CDR1 is SGDLS and CDR2 is YYNGEE in the germline V gene. Of note for this clone: The antigen is unknown.

The specimen sequenced was PBMCs. The receptor comes from a man younger than 35 in good health and CMV-seropositive. The chain recombines TRBV9 with TRBJ1-1; D is uncertain. The CDR3 region has the DNA TGTGCCAGCAGTCCCGGGGTATTGAACACTGAAGCTTTCTTT. Translation gives CASSPGVLNTEAFF.